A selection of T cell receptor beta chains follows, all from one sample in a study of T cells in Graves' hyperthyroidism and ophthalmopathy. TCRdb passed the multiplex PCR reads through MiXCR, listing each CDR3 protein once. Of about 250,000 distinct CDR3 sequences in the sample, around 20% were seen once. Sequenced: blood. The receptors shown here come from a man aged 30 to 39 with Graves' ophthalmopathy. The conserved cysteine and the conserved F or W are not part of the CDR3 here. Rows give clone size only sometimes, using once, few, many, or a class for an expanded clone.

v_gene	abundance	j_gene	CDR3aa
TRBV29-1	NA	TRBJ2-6	SVEGDPGANVLT
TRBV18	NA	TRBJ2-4	ASSPTQGGNIQY
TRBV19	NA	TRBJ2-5	ASSMGYQETQY
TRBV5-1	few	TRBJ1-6	ASSLQSTGNFSPLH
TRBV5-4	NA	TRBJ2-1	ASSTGTKDYNEQF
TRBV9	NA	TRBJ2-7	ASSPGGTGEQY
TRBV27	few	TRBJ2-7	ASQRDTRSEQY
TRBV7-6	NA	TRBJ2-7	ASSYDISYEQY
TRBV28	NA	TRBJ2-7	ASRDIGNPYEQY
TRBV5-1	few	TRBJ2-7	ASSLAWGAREY
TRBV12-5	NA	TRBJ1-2	ASGLGNTGDST
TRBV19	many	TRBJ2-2	ASSINRQSEAGELF
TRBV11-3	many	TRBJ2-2	ASSLDGQGNTGELF
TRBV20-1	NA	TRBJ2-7	SARDRASGRYEQY
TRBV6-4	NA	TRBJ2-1	ASSARGGPYNEQF
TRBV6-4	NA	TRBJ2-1	ASSFVREDGYNEQF
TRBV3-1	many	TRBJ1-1	ASSQRPRGAGSVSAF
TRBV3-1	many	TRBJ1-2	ASSQGQGRTNYGYT
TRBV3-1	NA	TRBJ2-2	ASSQGGGPAGELF
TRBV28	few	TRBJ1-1	ASSLGGRGDTEAF
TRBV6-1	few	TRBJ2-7	ASSLAGGPSYEQY
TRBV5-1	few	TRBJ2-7	ASSLTTGPTVYEQY
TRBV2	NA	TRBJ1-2	ASSEVPYGYT
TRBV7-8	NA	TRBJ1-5	ASSMTGMDQPQH